This record looks at one T cell receptor (beta chain) sequence and its context. The antigen remains undetermined. This sample was included in a study of CD8+ T cells in alopecia areata. Study overall: The drug, tofacitinib, lasted 6 to 18 months, followed by 6 months off drug. By percentage of affected scalp area, the severity of treated patients was scored. Overall study results and limits: Many expanded lesional clones remained in scalp and blood on tofacitinib.

Extraction of RNA preceded its reverse transcription into cDNA, which served as the sequencing template. Only in-frame clones appear in the TCRdb table, and some are missing; sequencing was by immunoSEQ multiplex PCR. The sample contains 180,000 or so clones, 50% to 75% of which appear only once. V lost 10 bases and J lost 7; bases outside the gene matches: 16. This CDR3 contains 14 residues. Germline V lookup: CDR1 MNHEY, CDR2 SVGAGI. Documented treatment: oral pan-JAK inhibitor, 5-10 mg twice daily. This chain joins TRBV6-5 and TRBJ2-7, with 7 nucleotides matching TRBD1. The specimen was CD4+ T cells sorted from blood, collected at roughly week 58, from a patient treated with tofacitinib. This receptor was obtained from a human donor with alopecia areata. The CDR3 sequence is CATYDRQGSLEQYF. The CDR3 nucleotides read TGTGCCACCTACGATCGACAGGGTTCGTTAGAGCAGTACTTC.